Detailed here is one T cell receptor beta chain. Per the authors' pipeline: Scientists estimated how many nucleated cells there were by amplifying reference gene primers. Some clones are missing from TCRdb's copy, which holds only in-frame ones; the method was immunoSEQ multiplex PCR. That table gives V, J and clone size, and the DNA gave D and trimming. The table includes about 100,000 clones, around 90% detected once. This entry belongs to a study of blood T cell repertoires in COVID-19. Overall study context: PBMCs, B-cell-depleted T cells, or T cells were the source of the cDNA or gDNA that made up the material.

CDR1 is MNHNY and CDR2 is SVGAGI in the germline V gene (reference sequence). The CDR3 runs 13 residues. Trimming left V 6 bases short and J 5 bases short, with 10 bases between. Sequencing was performed on peripheral blood. This clonotype originated in a woman in her sixties with acute or convalescent COVID-19. The V gene is TRBV6-6, the J gene TRBJ2-2; a possible D gene is TRBD2 (6 bases). CDR3 amino acids: CASSLGGTGELFF. CDR3 bases: TGTGCCAGCAGCCTCGGGGGTACCGGGGAGCTGTTTTTT.